This TCR beta chain was profiled in a study of blood T cell repertoires in COVID-19. Method: immunoSEQ multiplex PCR; TCRdb's copy keeps in-frame clones and lacks some. This sample yields 200,000 or so clones, of which roughly nine tenths are seen a single time; approximately 2.3% belongs to the top ten. CDR3 length equals 14 residues. With 6 bases clipped from V and 2 bases from J, the junction kept 7 bases outside the gene matches. CDR1 ENHRY and CDR2 SYGVKD come from the germline V gene. Participant-reported clinical history was the basis for cohort assignment. The source material was PBMCs or T cells enriched from blood (not recorded which). This chain connects TRBV10-3 to TRBJ2-7; TRBD2 matches 7 bases. This TCR derives from a woman between 40 and 50 years old with acute COVID-19. This chain's CDR3 is CAISESGTTYEQYF. DNA of the CDR3: TGTGCCATCAGCGAAAGCGGGACTACCTACGAGCAGTACTTC.